Ten or more counts support the clone carrying this T cell receptor (beta chain). Its antigen is undetermined. Amplified TCR beta CDR3 regions came from RNA transcripts. Using the HTBI primer set, a first-round RT-PCR was run on the TCR CDR3. TCRdb ran MiXCR on the multiplex PCR reads and lists one entry per CDR3 protein. The data contain a few hundred thousand distinct CDR3 sequences, around a sixth of them singletons. The data were taken from a study of T cells in Graves' hyperthyroidism and ophthalmopathy. Notes on the study in general: Most expanded thyroid clonotypes above 0.001 recurred in blood.

A lack of ophthalmopathy progression within 18 months defined stable Graves' hyperthyroidism. The CDR3 length is 16 residues. The V segment lost 9 bases and the J segment 3 bases; nucleotides outside the gene matches: 15. CDR1 and CDR2 from the germline V gene are LGHDT and YNNKEL (reference sequence). This chain links TRBV3-1 with TRBJ2-3; 7 positions match TRBD2. Sequenced: blood. The TCR was taken from a young woman with Graves' hyperthyroidism. CDR3 loop: CASQQRAGERTDTQYF. The CDR3 DNA reads as TGTGCCAGTCAACAACGGGCGGGAGAGAGAACAGATACGCAGTATTTT.